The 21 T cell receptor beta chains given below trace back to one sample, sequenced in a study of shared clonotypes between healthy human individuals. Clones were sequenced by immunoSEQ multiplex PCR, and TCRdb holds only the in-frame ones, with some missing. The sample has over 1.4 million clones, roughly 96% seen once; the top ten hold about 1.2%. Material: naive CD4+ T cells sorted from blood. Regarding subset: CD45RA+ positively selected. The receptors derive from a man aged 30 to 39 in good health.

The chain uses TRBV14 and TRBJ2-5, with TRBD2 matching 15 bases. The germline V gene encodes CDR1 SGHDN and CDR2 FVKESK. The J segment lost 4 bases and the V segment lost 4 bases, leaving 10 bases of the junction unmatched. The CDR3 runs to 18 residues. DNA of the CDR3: TGTGCCAGCAGCCTCGGGACTAGCGGGAGGCCACCAGGAGAGACCCAGTACTTC. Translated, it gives CASSLGTSGRPPGETQYF.

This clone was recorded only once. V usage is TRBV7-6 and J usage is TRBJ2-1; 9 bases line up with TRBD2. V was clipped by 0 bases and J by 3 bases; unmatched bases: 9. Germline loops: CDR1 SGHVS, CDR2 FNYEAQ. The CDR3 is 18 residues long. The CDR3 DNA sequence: TGTGCCAGCAGCTTAGCTCGGGGGGGACTAGCCCTCTACAATGAGCAGTTCTTC. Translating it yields CASSLARGGLALYNEQFF.

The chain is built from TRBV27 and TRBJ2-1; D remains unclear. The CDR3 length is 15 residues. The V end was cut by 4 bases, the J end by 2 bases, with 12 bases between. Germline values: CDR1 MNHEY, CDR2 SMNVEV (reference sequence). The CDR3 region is CASSSDLPPYNEQFF. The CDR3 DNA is TGTGCCAGCAGTTCAGACCTCCCTCCCTACAATGAGCAGTTCTTC.

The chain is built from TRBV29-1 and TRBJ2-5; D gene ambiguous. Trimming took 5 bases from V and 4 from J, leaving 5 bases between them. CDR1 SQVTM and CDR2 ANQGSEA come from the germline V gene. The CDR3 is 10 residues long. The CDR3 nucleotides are TGCAGCGTTACCATAGAGACCCAGTACTTC. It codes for CSVTIETQYF.

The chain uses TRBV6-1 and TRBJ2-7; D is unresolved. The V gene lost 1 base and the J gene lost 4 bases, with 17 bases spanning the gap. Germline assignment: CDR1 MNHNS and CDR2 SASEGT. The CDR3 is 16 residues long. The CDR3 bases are TGTGCCAGCAGTGAAGTTACCACCCCCTCATGGTACGAGCAGTACTTC. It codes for CASSEVTTPSWYEQYF.

For the CDR3, the DNA is TGCGCCAGCAGCCAAGAATTCGGGGGCTATAGCAATCAGCCCCAGCATTTT. Amino acids: CASSQEFGGYSNQPQHF. This chain joins TRBV4-3 and TRBJ1-5; maybe TRBD1 (6 bases). There are 17 residues in the CDR3. The germline V and J ends were trimmed by 0 bases and 0 bases, with 12 bases remaining between them. Germline-derived CDR1 and CDR2 are LGHNA and YSLEER.

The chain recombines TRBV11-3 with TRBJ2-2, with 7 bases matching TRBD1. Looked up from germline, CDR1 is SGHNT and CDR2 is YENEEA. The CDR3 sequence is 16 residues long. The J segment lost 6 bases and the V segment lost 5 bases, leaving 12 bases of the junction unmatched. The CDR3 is CASSPTGARYAGELFF. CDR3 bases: TGTGCCAGCAGCCCCACAGGGGCCCGTTATGCCGGGGAGCTGTTTTTT.

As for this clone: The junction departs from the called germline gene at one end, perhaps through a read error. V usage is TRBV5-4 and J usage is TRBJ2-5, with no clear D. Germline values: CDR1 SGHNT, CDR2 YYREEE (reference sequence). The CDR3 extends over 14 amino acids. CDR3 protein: CASNLWPAIETQYF. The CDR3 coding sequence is TGTGCCAGCAACTTGTGGCCAGCGATCGAGACCCAGTACTTC.

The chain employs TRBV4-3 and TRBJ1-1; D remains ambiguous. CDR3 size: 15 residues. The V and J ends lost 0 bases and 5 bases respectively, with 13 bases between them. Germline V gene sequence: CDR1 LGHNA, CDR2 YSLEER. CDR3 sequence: CASSQDVHAGTEAFF. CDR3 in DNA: TGCGCCAGCAGCCAAGATGTTCACGCGGGTACTGAAGCTTTCTTT.

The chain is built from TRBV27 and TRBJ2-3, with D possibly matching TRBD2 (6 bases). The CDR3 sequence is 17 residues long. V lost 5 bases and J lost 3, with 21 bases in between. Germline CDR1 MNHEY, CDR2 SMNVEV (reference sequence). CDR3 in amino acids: CASSLRTMGFLTDTQYF. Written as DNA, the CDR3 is TGTGCCAGCAGTCTAAGGACTATGGGATTTCTTACAGATACGCAGTATTTT.

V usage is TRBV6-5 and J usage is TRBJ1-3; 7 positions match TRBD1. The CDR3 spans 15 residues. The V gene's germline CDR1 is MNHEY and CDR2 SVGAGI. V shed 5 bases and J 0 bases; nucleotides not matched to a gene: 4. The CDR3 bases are TGTGCCAGCAGTCCGACAGGGACCTCTGGAAACACCATATATTTT. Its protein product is CASSPTGTSGNTIYF.

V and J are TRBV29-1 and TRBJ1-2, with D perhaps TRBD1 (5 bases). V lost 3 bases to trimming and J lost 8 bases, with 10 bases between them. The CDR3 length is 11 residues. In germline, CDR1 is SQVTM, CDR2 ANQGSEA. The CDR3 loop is CSVDRGEGYTF. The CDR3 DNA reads TGCAGCGTTGACCGGGGGGAGGGCTACACCTTC.

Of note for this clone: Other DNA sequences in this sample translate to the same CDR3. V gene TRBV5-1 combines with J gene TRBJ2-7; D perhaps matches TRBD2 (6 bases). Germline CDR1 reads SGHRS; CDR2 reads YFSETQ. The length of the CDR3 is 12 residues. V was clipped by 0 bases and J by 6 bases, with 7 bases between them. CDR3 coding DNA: TGCGCCAGCAGCTTGGCCGGGGGCGAGCAGTACTTC. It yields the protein CASSLAGGEQYF.

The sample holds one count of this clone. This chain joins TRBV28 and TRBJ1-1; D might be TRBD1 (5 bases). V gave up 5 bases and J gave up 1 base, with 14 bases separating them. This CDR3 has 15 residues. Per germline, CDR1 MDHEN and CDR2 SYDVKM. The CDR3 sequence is CASSDPRGANTEAFF. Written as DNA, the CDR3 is TGTGCCAGCAGTGATCCTAGAGGGGCGAACACTGAAGCTTTCTTT.

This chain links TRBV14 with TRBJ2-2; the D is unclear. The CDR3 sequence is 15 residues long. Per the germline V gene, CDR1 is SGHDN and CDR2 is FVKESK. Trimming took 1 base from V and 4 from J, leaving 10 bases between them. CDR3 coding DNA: TGTGCCAGCAGCCAAGGCCCGTCGGGCACCGGGGAGCTGTTTTTT. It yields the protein CASSQGPSGTGELFF.

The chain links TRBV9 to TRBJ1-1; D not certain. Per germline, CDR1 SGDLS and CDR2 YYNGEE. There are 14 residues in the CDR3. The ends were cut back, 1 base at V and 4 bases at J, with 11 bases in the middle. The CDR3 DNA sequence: TGTGCCAGCAGCGTACGGGTTATGGGCACTGAAGCTTTCTTT. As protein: CASSVRVMGTEAFF.

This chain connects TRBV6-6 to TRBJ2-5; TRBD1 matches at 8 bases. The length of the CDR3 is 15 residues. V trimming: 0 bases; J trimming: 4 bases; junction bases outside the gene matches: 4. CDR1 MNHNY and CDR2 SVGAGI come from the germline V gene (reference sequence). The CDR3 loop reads CASSYSGQVGETQYF. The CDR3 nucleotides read TGTGCCAGCAGTTACTCGGGACAGGTGGGAGAGACCCAGTACTTC.

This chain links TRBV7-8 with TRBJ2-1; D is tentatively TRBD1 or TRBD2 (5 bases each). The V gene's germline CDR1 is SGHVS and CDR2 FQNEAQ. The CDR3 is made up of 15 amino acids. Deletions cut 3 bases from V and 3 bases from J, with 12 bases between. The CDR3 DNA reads TGTGCCAGCAGCTTCGTCAGAGGGGACTACAATGAGCAGTTCTTC. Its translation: CASSFVRGDYNEQFF. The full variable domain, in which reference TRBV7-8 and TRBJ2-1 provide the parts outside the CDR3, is GAGVSQSPRYKVAKRGQDVALRCDPISGHVSLFWYQQALGQGPEFLTYFQNEAQLDKSGLPSDRFFAERPEGSVSTLKIQRTQQEDSAVYLCASSFVRGDYNEQFFGPGTRLTVL.

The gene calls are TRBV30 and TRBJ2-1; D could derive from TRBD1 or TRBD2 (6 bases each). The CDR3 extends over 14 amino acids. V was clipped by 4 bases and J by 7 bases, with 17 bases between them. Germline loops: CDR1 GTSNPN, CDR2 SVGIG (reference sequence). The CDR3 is CAWTEGGLLNEQFF. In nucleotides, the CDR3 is TGTGCCTGGACCGAAGGGGGACTTCTAAATGAGCAGTTCTTC.

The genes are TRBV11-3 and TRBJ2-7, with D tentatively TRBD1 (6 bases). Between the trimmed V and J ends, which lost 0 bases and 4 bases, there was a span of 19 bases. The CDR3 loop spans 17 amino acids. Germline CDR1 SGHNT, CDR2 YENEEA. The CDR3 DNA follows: TGTGCCAGCAGCTTAGATTGTGGGGACAACATCCTTTACGAGCAGTACTTC. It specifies CASSLDCGDNILYEQYF.

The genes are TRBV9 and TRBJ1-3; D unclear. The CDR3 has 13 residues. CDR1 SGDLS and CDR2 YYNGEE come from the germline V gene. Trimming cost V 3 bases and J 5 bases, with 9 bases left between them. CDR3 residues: CASSDPERNTIYF. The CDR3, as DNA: TGTGCCAGCAGCGACCCCGAAAGAAACACCATATATTTT.